This entry is about one TCR beta chain. Its cognate antigen has yet to be identified. Base qualities are not provided; no much larger clone lies one nucleotide away. The sample holds other DNA sequences that translate to the same CDR3. These data originate in a study of OX40 agonist ivuxolimab in advanced cancers. Regarding the complete study: Ivuxolimab was an agonistic, fully human IgG2 monoclonal antibody directed against OX40 (CD134), a costimulatory receptor. Intravenous ivuxolimab was administered to patients every 2 weeks at six dose levels: 0.01, 0.1, 0.3, 1.5, 3 and 10 mg/kg. Of the approximately 50 dose-escalation patients, hepatocellular carcinoma was present in about 20, melanoma in approximately 15, renal cell carcinoma in 9 and head and neck cancer in 9. A male proportion of under 85% and a mean age of about 60 years, ranging from 23 to 79, were recorded for the dose-escalation cohort. Prior anti-PD-1, anti-PD-L1 or anti-CTLA-4 therapy was permitted, and 30% to 45% of dose-escalation patients had received checkpoint inhibitors. Partial responses were achieved by three dose-escalation patients, of whom one had hepatocellular carcinoma and two had cutaneous melanoma. The purpose of peripheral TCRbeta sequencing was to test whether ivuxolimab changed TCR sequence diversity and led to clonal T-cell expansion. The paper describes the monotherapy dose-escalation part (N = 52 patients) of the phase I trial of ivuxolimab.

Patients with a history of autoimmune disease or receiving systemic immunosuppression were excluded from the trial. Peripheral blood for TCR sequencing was collected from all dose cohorts at baseline, on cycle 4 day 1, and on cycle 7 day 1. The samples were taken from a phase I, first-in-human, multicenter, open-label dose-escalation trial of ivuxolimab. Adults with locally advanced or metastatic melanoma, renal cell, hepatocellular, or head and neck squamous cell carcinoma were enrolled in the trial. CD4+ and CD8+ T cells were sorted separately from peripheral blood before TCR sequencing. Genomic DNA was extracted from sorted cells for sequencing of the TCRbeta CDR3 region. TCRbeta CDR3 regions were sequenced using the immunoSEQ Assay. TCRdb obtained this table from immuneACCESS and retained in-frame rearrangements with V and J assigned. These tables miss some clones; where compared with another copy, unresolved V genes account for less than half of the shortfall, and the remainder is unexplained. The sample contains 75,000 to 95,000 clones, more than 80% of them found a single time. Clones ranked in the top ten supply 6.5% to 9% of the sample.

Study-wide conclusions, independent of this receptor: Low levels of normalized T-cell clonal expansion were also seen in some patients who did not respond. In the 0.1-3.0 mg/kg groups, partial responders had among the lowest normalized peripheral clonal expansion, particularly in CD8+ T cells. After ivuxolimab, more expanded clones were found on average in CD8+ T cells than in CD4+ T cells. At doses of 0.1 to 3.0 mg/kg, clonal expansion of both CD4+ and CD8+ T cells in blood was seen between baseline and week 6. The antigen specificity of the peripheral T cells that underwent clonal expansion was not determined.

The CDR3 starts with the cysteine, ends with the phenylalanine, and has 15 residues. Only CDR3 DNA remains: 45 bases, in frame from the first base. The material sequenced was CD4+ or CD8+ T cells sorted from blood, taken in a trial of the OX40 agonist ivuxolimab. The sequence is built from TRBV21-1 and TRBJ1-2; the D call TRBD1 from the table was never checked on the DNA. TRBV21-1 constitutes a pseudogene. This TCR was sampled from an adult with an advanced solid tumor such as melanoma, head and neck, liver or kidney cancer. The CDR3 protein is CARPKGRKSNYGYTF. The bases are TGCGCCAGACCTAAAGGCAGGAAATCTAACTATGGCTACACCTTC.